The clone carrying this T cell receptor beta chain was observed a handful of times. No antigen is known for it. The data are from a study of metastatic and nonmetastatic thyroid tumors. No treatment had been given to any patient before thyroid surgery. Study-wide points: Malignant thyroid tumors reportedly exceeded benign nodules significantly in TCR beta diversity, with the difference appearing in blood and tumor.

In the authors' methods: Variation in CDR3 across clinicopathological groups served as the basis for constructing a distant-metastasis classifier in papillary thyroid cancer. TCRdb redid the clone calls on the PCR reads using MiXCR. The V and J calls here are based on TCRdb, not the publication. Of fewer than 4,500 clones in the sample, 35% to 40% were seen once. Per germline, CDR1 SGDLS and CDR2 YYNGEE. The CDR3 length is 12 residues. Between the trimmed V and J ends, which lost 4 bases and 6 bases, there was a span of 5 bases. Input material: adjacent normal tissue. The chain recombines TRBV9 with TRBJ1-6; D is undetermined. This receptor was taken from a male donor with papillary thyroid cancer or a benign thyroid nodule (not recorded which). Some clones in this sample may be carry-over from other donors' samples. CDR3 bases: TGTGCCAGCAGCCCAAGTAATTCACCCCTCCACTTT. Translated: CASSPSNSPLHF. The full variable domain, rest sourced from reference TRBV9 and TRBJ1-6, is DSGVTQTPKHLITATGQRVTLRCSPRSGDLSVYWYQQSLDQGLQFLIQYYNGEERAKGNILERFSAQQFPDLHSELNLSSLELGDSALYFCASSPSNSPLHFGNGTRLTVT.